This TCR beta chain stems from a study of monozygotic twins with inflammatory bowel disease. Germline CDR1 LNHDA, CDR2 SQIVND (reference sequence). CDR3 length equals 15 residues. For this clonotype: Antigen specificity is unknown.

Whole-study results and caveats: Versus healthy twins, IBD patients showed fewer clonotypes shared with others, especially with disease activity.

A 6-nucleotide sample barcode was carried by the UMIs, which template switching added. TCRdb re-called the 5' RACE reads and gives one entry per CDR3 protein, without DNA. This sample contains about 160,000 distinct CDR3 sequences. The clonotype originates from a human donor with ulcerative colitis or Crohn's disease, or a healthy co-twin of an affected twin (not recorded which). V usage is TRBV19 and J usage is TRBJ2-7; the TCRdb call, TRBD1, lacks DNA for checking. The sequenced material came from blood. CDR3 sequence: CASSPGQESSYEQYF.